This entry concerns a single TCR beta chain. Other DNA sequences within the sample encode an identical CDR3. The data originate from a study of shared clonotypes between healthy human individuals. The table came from immunoSEQ multiplex PCR; TCRdb's copy has only in-frame clones and leaves some out. Here the sample spans some 2,000,000 clones, 90% to 96% being singletons. V lost 0 bases and J lost 6, with 9 bases in between. Germline V gene lookup returns CDR1 GTSNPN and CDR2 SVGIG (reference sequence). The CDR3 is 12 residues long. The sequenced material came from naive CD4+ T cells sorted from blood. Subset denoted: CD45RA+ positively selected. The source of this sequence is a man in his late teens or twenties in good health. The rearrangement joins TRBV30 to TRBJ2-7, with D uncertain. The CDR3 DNA reads TGTGCCTGGAGTGTAAACGGGCCCGAGCAGTACTTC. Protein: CAWSVNGPEQYF.